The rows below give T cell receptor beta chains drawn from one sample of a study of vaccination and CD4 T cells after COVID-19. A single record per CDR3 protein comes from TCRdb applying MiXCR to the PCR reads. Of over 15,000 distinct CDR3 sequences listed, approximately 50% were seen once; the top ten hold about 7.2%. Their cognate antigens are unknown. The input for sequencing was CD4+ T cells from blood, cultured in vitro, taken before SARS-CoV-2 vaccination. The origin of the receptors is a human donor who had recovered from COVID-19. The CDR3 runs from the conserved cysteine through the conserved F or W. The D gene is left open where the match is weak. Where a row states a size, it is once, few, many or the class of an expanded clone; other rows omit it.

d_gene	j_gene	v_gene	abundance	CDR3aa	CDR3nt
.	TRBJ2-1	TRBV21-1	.	CASSKGGRGDEQFF	TGTGCCAGCAGCAAAGGGGGCAGAGGCGATGAGCAGTTCTTC
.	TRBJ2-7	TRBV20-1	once	CSANPGLLVNEQYF	TGCAGTGCCAACCCGGGACTCCTAGTGAACGAGCAGTACTTC
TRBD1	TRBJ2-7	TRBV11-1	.	CASSGQGREQYF	TGTGCCAGCAGCGGACAGGGACGAGAGCAGTACTTC
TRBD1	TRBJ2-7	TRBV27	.	CASRKSRGTPSYEQYF	TGTGCCAGCAGGAAGAGCAGGGGGACCCCTTCCTACGAGCAGTACTTC
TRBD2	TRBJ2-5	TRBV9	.	CASSSGLAGVETQYF	TGTGCCAGCAGCTCGGGACTAGCGGGAGTTGAGACCCAGTACTTC
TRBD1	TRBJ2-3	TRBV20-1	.	CSARTGGNTDTQYF	TGCAGTGCTAGGACAGGGGGGAACACAGATACGCAGTATTTT
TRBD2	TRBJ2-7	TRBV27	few	CASRDPSRGRRGQYF	TGTGCCAGCAGGGACCCCTCTCGCGGGAGAAGGGGGCAGTACTTC
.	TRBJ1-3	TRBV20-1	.	CSARDPAGTGNTIYF	TGCAGTGCTAGAGATCCCGCAGGGACTGGAAACACCATATATTTT
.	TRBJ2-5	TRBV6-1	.	CASTVTAGRETQYF	TGTGCCAGCACCGTAACGGCGGGTAGGGAGACCCAGTACTTC
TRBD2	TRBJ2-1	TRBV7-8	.	CASSLVTGTRTGEQFF	TGTGCCAGCAGCTTAGTGACCGGGACTAGGACCGGTGAGCAGTTCTTC
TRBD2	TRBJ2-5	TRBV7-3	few	CASSPRGGGGYQETQYF	TGTGCCAGCAGCCCCCGGGGCGGGGGAGGGTACCAAGAGACCCAGTACTTC
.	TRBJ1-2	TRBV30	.	CAWSVQASYGYTF	TGTGCCTGGAGTGTTCAGGCGAGCTATGGCTACACCTTC
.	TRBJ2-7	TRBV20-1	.	CSARSLSYSYEQYF	TGCAGTGCTAGATCCCTTTCTTACTCCTACGAGCAGTACTTC
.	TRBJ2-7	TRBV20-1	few	CSAYFVGEQYF	TGCAGTGCTTACTTCGTCGGCGAGCAGTACTTC
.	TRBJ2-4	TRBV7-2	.	CASSLFTVAKNIQYF	TGTGCCAGCAGCTTATTCACAGTAGCCAAAAACATTCAGTACTTC
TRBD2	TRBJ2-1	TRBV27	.	CASSRKVAGEPRDEQFF	TGTGCCAGCAGTCGAAAAGTAGCGGGAGAACCTCGGGATGAGCAGTTCTTC
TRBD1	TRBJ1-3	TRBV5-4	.	CASSSPGQSGNTIYF	TGTGCCAGCAGCTCCCCGGGACAGTCTGGAAACACCATATATTTT
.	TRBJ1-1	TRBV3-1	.	CASSQDIGRGEAFF	TGTGCCAGCAGCCAAGATATCGGGCGGGGTGAAGCTTTCTTT
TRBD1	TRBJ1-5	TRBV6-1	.	CASNRQGDQPQHF	TGTGCCAGCAATAGACAGGGAGATCAGCCCCAGCATTTT
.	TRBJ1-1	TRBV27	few	CASRGRGLNTEAFF	TGTGCCAGCAGGGGGCGGGGGTTAAACACTGAAGCTTTCTTT